The 8 T cell receptor beta chains given below trace back to one sample, sequenced in a study of CXCR3-negative and CXCR3-positive naive CD8 T cells. The study made its TRB cDNA libraries by 5' RACE, adding UMI labels. TCRdb reprocessed the 5' RACE reads and reports one entry per CDR3 protein, with no DNA. In total, the table holds some 130,000 distinct CDR3 sequences. Material for sequencing was naive CXCR3- CD8+ T cells from blood. Subset noted: CD45RO-CCR7+CD27+CD95- naive CD8+ T cells lacking CXCR3 (TNR3-). Source of these receptors: a human donor in good health. Some clones in this sample may be carry-over from other donors' samples.

V is TRBV20-1 and J is TRBJ2-1. This CDR3 has 13 amino acids. In germline, CDR1 is DFQATT, CDR2 SNEGSKA (reference sequence). The CDR3: CSARELRDNEQFF.

The rearrangement uses TRBV29-1 and TRBJ2-1; TCRdb returns TRBD1, unconfirmable since there is no DNA. The germline CDR1 and CDR2 sequences are SQVTM and ANQGSEA. The length of the CDR3 is 13 residues. Here the CDR3 reads CSASPRFENGQFF.

This chain uses TRBV7-9 with TRBJ1-1. In germline, CDR1 is SEHNR, CDR2 FQNEAQ (reference sequence). The CDR3 is made up of 14 amino acids. This CDR3 is CASRYGGMGTEAFF.

The chain employs TRBV4-3 and TRBJ2-7; the TCRdb call, TRBD1, lacks DNA for checking. The CDR3 runs 16 residues. The germline V gene has CDR1 LGHNA and CDR2 YSLEER. CDR3 residues: CASSQDAASSPYEQYF.

V and J are TRBV2 and TRBJ2-1; the D gene TCRdb calls, TRBD1, cannot be checked with no DNA. The CDR3 runs to 16 residues. The germline V gene has CDR1 SNHLY and CDR2 FYNNEI. The CDR3 loop is CASSDFRVRSYNEQFF.

V usage is TRBV18 and J usage is TRBJ1-1. The germline V gene encodes CDR1 KGHSH and CDR2 LQKENI. CDR3 length: 14 amino acids. The CDR3 reads CASSDLRVSTEAFF.

The chain carries TRBV7-8 and TRBJ2-7; the TCRdb D gene call, TRBD1, has no DNA to confirm it. Per the germline V gene, CDR1 is SGHVS and CDR2 is FQNEAQ. The CDR3 spans 15 residues. The CDR3 here is CASSLEARGGDEQYF.

V is TRBV7-2 and J is TRBJ2-7; TCRdb names TRBD2, which stays unverified in the absence of DNA. Germline V gene lookup returns CDR1 SGHTA and CDR2 FQGNSA. The CDR3 length is 17 residues. CDR3 protein: CASGLGTGTSGSYEQYF.